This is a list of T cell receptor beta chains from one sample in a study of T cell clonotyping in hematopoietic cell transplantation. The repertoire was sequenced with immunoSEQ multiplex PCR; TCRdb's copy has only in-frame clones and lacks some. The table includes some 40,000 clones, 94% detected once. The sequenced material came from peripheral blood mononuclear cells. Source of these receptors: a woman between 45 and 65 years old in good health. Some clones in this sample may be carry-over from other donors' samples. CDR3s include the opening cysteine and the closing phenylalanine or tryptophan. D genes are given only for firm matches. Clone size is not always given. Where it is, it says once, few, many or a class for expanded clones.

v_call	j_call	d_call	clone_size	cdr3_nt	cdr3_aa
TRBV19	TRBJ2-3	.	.	TGTGCCAGTAGTATTGGGGGGCGAGTAGATACGCAGTATTTT	CASSIGGRVDTQYF
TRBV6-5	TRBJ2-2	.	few	TGTGCCAGCAGTATTGCGGGGATCTCGATCGGGGAGCTGTTTTTT	CASSIAGISIGELFF
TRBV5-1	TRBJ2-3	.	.	TGCGCCAGCAGCAGTGAAAGATTGGCAGATACGCAGTATTTT	CASSSERLADTQYF
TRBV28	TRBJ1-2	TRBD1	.	TGTGCCAGCAGTCTGACTGGGGGACAGGGGGCGGATGGCTACACCTTC	CASSLTGGQGADGYTF
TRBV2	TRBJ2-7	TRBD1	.	TGTGCCAGCAGTTCCGGGACAGGGGCTCCCGAGCAGTACTTC	CASSSGTGAPEQYF
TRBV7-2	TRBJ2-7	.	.	TGTGCCAGCAGTCCTACACCCCCTTACGAGCAGTACTTC	CASSPTPPYEQYF
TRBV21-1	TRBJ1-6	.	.	TGTGCCATCGACATACGGGAAGTTTCACCCCTCCACTTT	CAIDIREVSPLHF
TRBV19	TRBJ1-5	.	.	TGTGCCAGTAAACCACGGGGTGATCAGCCCCAGCATTTT	CASKPRGDQPQHF
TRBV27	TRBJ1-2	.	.	TGTGCCAGCAGAGGCCGGGGGGATAACTATGGCTACACCTTC	CASRGRGDNYGYTF
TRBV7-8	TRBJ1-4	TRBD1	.	TGTGCCAGCAGCAGTTCAGGGGGCTCAAATGAAAAACTGTTTTTT	CASSSSGGSNEKLFF
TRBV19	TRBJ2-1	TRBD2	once	TGTGCCAGTAGTGTTTATCCGGGACTAGCCTACAATGAGCAGTTCTTC	CASSVYPGLAYNEQFF
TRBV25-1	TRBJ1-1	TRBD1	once	TGTGCCAGCAGTGAATATCCAGGGACAGGGTCGAACACTGAAGCTTTCTTT	CASSEYPGTGSNTEAFF
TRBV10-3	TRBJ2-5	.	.	TGTGCCATCAGTGAGTCGGAGACCCAGTACTTC	CAISESETQYF
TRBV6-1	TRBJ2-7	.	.	TGTGCCAGCAGTGATCAGGGTGAAGAGCAGTACTTC	CASSDQGEEQYF
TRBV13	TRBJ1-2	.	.	TGTGCCAGCAGCTCATCCGACGTAGGGAGCTATGGCTACACCTTC	CASSSSDVGSYGYTF
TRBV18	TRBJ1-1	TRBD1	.	TGTGCCAGCTCACCGCGGCTAACAGGGGCGGACACTGAAGCTTTCTTT	CASSPRLTGADTEAFF
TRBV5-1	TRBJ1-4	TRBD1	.	TGCGCCAGCAGCTTGGTGGGACAGGGATCCGCTAATGAAAAACTGTTTTTT	CASSLVGQGSANEKLFF
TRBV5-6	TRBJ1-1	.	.	TGTGCCAGCAGGTACTACAGGGAAGGGACTGAAGCTTTCTTT	CASRYYREGTEAFF
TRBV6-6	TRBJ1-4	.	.	TGTGCCAGCTGTCTAACTAATGAAAAACTGTTTTTT	CASCLTNEKLFF
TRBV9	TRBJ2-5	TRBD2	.	TGTGCCAGCAGCGTAATAGCGGGGGGCCTGGAGACCCAGTACTTC	CASSVIAGGLETQYF
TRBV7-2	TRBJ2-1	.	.	TGTGCCAGCAGCTTAGTAGGGGGGGTTGGGAATGAGCAGTTCTTC	CASSLVGGVGNEQFF
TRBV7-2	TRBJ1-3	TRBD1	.	TGTGCCAGCAGCCCGGAAACAGGGGAGGCTGGAAACACCATATATTTT	CASSPETGEAGNTIYF
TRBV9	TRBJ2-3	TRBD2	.	TGTGCCAGCAGCGCCCGGCAAAGCGGGGGCCTCACAGATACGCAGTATTTT	CASSARQSGGLTDTQYF
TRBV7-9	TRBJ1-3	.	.	TGTGCCAGCAGCTTAGATGGCAGGGCTGGAAACACCATATATTTT	CASSLDGRAGNTIYF